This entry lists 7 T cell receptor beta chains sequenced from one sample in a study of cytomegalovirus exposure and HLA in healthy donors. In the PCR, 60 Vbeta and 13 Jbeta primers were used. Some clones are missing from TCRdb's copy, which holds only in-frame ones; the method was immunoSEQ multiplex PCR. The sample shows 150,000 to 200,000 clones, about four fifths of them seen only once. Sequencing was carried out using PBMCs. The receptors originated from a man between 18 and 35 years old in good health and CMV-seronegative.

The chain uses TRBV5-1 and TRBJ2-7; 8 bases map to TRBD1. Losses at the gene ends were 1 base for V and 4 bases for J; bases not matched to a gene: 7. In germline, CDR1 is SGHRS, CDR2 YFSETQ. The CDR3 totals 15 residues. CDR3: CASSLLQGAIYEQYF. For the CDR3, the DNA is TGCGCCAGCAGCTTGTTGCAGGGGGCGATTTACGAGCAGTACTTC. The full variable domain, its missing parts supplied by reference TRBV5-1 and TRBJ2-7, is KAGVTQTPRYLIKTRGQQVTLSCSPISGHRSVSWYQQTPGQGLQFLFEYFSETQRNKGNFPGRFSGRQFSNSRSEMNVSTLELGDSALYLCASSLLQGAIYEQYFGPGTRLTVT.

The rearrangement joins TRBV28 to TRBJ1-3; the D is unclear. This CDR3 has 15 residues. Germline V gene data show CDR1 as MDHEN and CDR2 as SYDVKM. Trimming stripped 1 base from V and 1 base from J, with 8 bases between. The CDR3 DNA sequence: TGTGCCAGCAGTTTATTTCCCGGGTCTGGAAACACCATATATTTT. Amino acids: CASSLFPGSGNTIYF.

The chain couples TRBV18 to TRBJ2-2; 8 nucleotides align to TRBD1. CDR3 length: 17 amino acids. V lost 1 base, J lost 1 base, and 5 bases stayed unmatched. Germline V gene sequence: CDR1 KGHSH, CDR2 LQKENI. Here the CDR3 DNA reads TGTGCCAGCTCACCACTCTACAGGGGGGAGAACACCGGGGAGCTGTTTTTT. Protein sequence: CASSPLYRGENTGELFF.

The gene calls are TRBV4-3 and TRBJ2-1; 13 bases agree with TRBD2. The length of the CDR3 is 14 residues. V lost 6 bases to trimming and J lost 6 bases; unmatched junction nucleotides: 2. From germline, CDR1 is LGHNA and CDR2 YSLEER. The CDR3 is CASSRTSGSNEQFF. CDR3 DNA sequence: TGCGCCAGCAGTCGGACTAGCGGGAGCAATGAGCAGTTCTTC.

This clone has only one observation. The CDR3 nucleotides are TGTGCCAGTAGTATCGCCTCCGACAGGGTAACCTCCTACGAGCAGTACTTC. The encoded protein is CASSIASDRVTSYEQYF. The chain has TRBV19 and TRBJ2-7; 7 bases line up with TRBD1. Losses at the gene ends were 3 bases for V and 0 bases for J; bases not matched to a gene: 11. The CDR3 contains 17 residues. Germline V gene sequence: CDR1 LNHDA, CDR2 SQIVND (reference sequence).

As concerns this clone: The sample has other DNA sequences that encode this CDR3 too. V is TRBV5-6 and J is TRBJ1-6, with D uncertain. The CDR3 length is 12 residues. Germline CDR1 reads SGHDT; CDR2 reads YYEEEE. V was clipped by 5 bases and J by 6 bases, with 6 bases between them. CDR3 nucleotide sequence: TGTGCCAGCAGTTCAATTAATTCACCCCTCCACTTT. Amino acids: CASSSINSPLHF.

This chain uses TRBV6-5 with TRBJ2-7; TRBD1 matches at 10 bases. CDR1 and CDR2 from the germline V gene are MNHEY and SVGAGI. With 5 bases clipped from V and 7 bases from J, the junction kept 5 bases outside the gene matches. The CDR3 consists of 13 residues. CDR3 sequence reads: CASSLDRGLEQYF. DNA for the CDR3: TGTGCCAGCAGTCTTGACAGGGGGCTTGAGCAGTACTTC.